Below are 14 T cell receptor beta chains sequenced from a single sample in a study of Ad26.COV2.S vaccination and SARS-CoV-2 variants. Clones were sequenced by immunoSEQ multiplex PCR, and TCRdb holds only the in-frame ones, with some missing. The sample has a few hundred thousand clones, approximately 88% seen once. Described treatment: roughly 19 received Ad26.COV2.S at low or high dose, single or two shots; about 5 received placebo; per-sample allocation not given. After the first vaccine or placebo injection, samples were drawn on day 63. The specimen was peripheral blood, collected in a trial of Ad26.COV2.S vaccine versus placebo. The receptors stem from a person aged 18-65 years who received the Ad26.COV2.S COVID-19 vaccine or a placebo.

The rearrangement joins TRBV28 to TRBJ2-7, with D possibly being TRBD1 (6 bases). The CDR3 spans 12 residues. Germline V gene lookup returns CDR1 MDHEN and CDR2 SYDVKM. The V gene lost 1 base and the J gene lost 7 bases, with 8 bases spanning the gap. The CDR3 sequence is CASSLSDREQYF. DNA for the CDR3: TGTGCCAGCAGTTTATCCGACAGGGAGCAGTACTTC.

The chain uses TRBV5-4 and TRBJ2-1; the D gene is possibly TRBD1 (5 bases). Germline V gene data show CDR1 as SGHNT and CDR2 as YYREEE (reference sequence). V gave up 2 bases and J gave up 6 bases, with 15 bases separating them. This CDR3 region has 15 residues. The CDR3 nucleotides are TGTGCCAGCAGCTTCGACAGTTACGGCACCAATGAGCAGTTCTTC. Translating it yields CASSFDSYGTNEQFF.

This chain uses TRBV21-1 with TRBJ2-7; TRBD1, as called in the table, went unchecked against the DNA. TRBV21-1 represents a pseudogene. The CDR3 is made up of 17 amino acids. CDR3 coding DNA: TGTGCCAGCAGCAAACCCCTGGGACAGGGGGCGAACTACGAGCAGTACTTC. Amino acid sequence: CASSKPLGQGANYEQYF.

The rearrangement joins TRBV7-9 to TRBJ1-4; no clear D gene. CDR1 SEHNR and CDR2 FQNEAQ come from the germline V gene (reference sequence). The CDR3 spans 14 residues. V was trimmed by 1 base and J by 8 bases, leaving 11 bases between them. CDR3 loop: CASSLEGLGEKLFF. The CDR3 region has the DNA TGTGCCAGCAGCTTAGAAGGGTTAGGAGAAAAACTGTTTTTT.

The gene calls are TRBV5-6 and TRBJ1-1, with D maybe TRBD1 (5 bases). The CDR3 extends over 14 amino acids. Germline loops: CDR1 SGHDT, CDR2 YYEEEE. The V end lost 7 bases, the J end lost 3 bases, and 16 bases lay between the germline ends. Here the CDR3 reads CASCRDRTYTEAFF. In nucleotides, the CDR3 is TGTGCCAGCTGTAGGGACCGCACCTACACTGAAGCTTTCTTT.

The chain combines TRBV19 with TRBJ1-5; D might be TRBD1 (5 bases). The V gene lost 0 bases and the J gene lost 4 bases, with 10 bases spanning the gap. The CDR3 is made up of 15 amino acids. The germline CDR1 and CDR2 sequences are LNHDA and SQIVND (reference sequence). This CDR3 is CASSIDDSQNQPQHF. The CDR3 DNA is TGTGCCAGTAGTATAGATGACAGCCAGAATCAGCCCCAGCATTTT.

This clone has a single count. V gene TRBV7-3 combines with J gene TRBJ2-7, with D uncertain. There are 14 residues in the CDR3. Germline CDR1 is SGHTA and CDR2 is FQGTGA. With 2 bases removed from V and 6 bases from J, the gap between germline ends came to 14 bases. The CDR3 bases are TGTGCCAGCAGCTTAGGCGGCAGCTTGGGCGAGCAGTACTTC. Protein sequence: CASSLGGSLGEQYF.

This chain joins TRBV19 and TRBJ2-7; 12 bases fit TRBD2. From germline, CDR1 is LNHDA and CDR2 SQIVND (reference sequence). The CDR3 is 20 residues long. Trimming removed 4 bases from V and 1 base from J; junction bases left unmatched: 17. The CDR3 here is CASSTYTITGTSGRSYEQYF. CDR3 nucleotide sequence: TGTGCCAGTAGTACCTATACAATAACTGGGACTAGCGGGCGATCCTACGAGCAGTACTTC.

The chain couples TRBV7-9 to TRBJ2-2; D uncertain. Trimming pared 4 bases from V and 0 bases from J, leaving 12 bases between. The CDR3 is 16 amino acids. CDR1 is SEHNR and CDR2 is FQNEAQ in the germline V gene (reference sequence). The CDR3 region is CASSSGPDANTGELFF. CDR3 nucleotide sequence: TGTGCCAGCAGCTCGGGCCCAGACGCGAACACCGGGGAGCTGTTTTTT.

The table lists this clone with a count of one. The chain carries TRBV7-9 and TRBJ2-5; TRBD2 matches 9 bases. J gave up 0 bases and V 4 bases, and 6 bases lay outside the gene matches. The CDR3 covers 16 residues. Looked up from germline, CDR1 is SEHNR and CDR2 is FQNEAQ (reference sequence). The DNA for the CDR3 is TGTGCCAGCAGCTCGCTAGCGGGGAGGTACCAAGAGACCCAGTACTTC. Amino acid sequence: CASSSLAGRYQETQYF. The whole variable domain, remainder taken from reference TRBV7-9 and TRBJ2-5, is DTGVSQNPRHKITKRGQNVTFRCDPISEHNRLYWYRQTLGQGPEFLTYFQNEAQLEKSRLLSDRFSAERPKGSFSTLEIQRTEQGDSAMYLCASSSLAGRYQETQYFGPGTRLLVL.

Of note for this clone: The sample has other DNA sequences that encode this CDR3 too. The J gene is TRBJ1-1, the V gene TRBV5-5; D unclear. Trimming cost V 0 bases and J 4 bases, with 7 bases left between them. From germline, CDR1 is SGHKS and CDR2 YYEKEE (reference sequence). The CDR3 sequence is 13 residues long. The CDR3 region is CASSLGGGTEAFF. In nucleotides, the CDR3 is TGTGCCAGCAGCTTGGGAGGTGGCACTGAAGCTTTCTTT.

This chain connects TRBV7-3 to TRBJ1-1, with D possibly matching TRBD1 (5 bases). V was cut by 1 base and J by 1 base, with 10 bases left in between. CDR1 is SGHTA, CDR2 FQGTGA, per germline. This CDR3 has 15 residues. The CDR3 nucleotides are TGTGCCAGCAGCTTAATTCGCAGGGAGAACACTGAAGCTTTCTTT. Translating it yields CASSLIRRENTEAFF. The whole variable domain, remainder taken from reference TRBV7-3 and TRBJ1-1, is GAGVSQTPSNKVTEKGKYVELRCDPISGHTALYWYRQSLGQGPEFLIYFQGTGAADDSGLPNDRFFAVRPEGSVSTLKIQRTERGDSAVYLCASSLIRRENTEAFFGQGTRLTVV.

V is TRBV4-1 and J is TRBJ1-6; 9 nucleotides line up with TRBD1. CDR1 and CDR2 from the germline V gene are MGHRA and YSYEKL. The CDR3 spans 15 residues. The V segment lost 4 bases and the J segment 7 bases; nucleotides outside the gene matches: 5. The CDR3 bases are TGCGCCAGCAGCCGAACACAGGGGGCCAATTCACCCCTCCACTTT. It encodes CASSRTQGANSPLHF.

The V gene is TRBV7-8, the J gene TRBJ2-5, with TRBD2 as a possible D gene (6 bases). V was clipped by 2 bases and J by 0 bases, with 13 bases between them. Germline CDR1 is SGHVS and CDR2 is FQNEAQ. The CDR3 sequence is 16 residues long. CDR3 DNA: TGTGCCAGCAGCTTACGGGGGACGTTGTACCAAGAGACCCAGTACTTC. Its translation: CASSLRGTLYQETQYF.